A selection of T cell receptor beta chains follows, all from one sample in a study of blood T cell repertoires in COVID-19. Repertoires were generated with immunoSEQ multiplex PCR, while TCRdb's copy carries only in-frame clones and drops some. Here the sample spans over 110,000 clones, under 90% being singletons. Sequenced sample: PBMCs or T cells enriched from blood (not recorded which). The receptors come from a man aged 50-59 years in a cohort exposed to, infected with or recovered from COVID-19 (not recorded which). The CDR3 runs from the conserved cysteine through the conserved F or W. D genes are given only for firm matches. Size is omitted from some rows. Given values are once, few, many or a class for expanded clones.

d_gene: TRBD1; v_gene: TRBV30; j_gene: TRBJ1-5; abundance: NA; CDR3nt: TGTGCCTGGGGTAATTCGGGACAGATCAATCAGCCCCAGCATTTT; CDR3aa: CAWGNSGQINQPQHF
d_gene: NA; v_gene: TRBV6-1; j_gene: TRBJ2-7; abundance: NA; CDR3nt: TGTGCCAGCAGTGAATCCGTTGGGCCCGGGCAGTACTTC; CDR3aa: CASSESVGPGQYF
d_gene: TRBD2; v_gene: TRBV10-3; j_gene: TRBJ2-3; abundance: NA; CDR3nt: TGTGCCATCAGTGGGACTAGCGGGAGCCCCACAGATACGCAGTATTTT; CDR3aa: CAISGTSGSPTDTQYF
d_gene: NA; v_gene: TRBV28; j_gene: TRBJ1-1; abundance: NA; CDR3nt: TGTGCCAGCTCCAGAACGGTGGGGCCCCGTATGAACACTGAAGCTTTCTTT; CDR3aa: CASSRTVGPRMNTEAFF
d_gene: NA; v_gene: TRBV2; j_gene: TRBJ1-2; abundance: once; CDR3nt: TGTGCCAGCAGTGAGATGGGGCTTAACTATGGCTACACCTTC; CDR3aa: CASSEMGLNYGYTF
d_gene: TRBD2; v_gene: TRBV18; j_gene: TRBJ2-7; abundance: NA; CDR3nt: TGTGCCAGCTCACCCCCGGGTAGCGGGGCCTACGAGCAGTACTTC; CDR3aa: CASSPPGSGAYEQYF
d_gene: NA; v_gene: TRBV28; j_gene: TRBJ2-1; abundance: few; CDR3nt: TGTGCCAGCAGTTTCCCGACGACTAACGGGCTGGAGGGGAGGTCCTACAATGAGCAGTTCTTC; CDR3aa: CASSFPTTNGLEGRSYNEQFF
d_gene: TRBD1; v_gene: TRBV30; j_gene: TRBJ2-7; abundance: NA; CDR3nt: TGTGCCTGGAGTGTACTAGGACAGGGCTCCTACGAGCAGTACTTC; CDR3aa: CAWSVLGQGSYEQYF
d_gene: NA; v_gene: TRBV19; j_gene: TRBJ1-1; abundance: NA; CDR3nt: TGTGCCAGTACCAAAGATGGGGGGTGGGCGATGCGCACTGAAGCTTTCTTT; CDR3aa: CASTKDGGWAMRTEAFF
d_gene: TRBD2; v_gene: TRBV9; j_gene: TRBJ2-1; abundance: NA; CDR3nt: TGTGCCAGCAGCCCGGGACTAGCGGAGTACAATGAGCAGTTCTTC; CDR3aa: CASSPGLAEYNEQFF
d_gene: TRBD1; v_gene: TRBV5-1; j_gene: TRBJ1-5; abundance: NA; CDR3nt: TGCGCCAGCAGCTTGGAGACAGGGGGCAATCAGCCCCAGCATTTT; CDR3aa: CASSLETGGNQPQHF
d_gene: TRBD1; v_gene: TRBV5-1; j_gene: TRBJ1-5; abundance: few; CDR3nt: TGCGCCAGCAGAAGGACAGGGGAAGGAAATCAGCCCCAGCATTTT; CDR3aa: CASRRTGEGNQPQHF
d_gene: NA; v_gene: TRBV4-1; j_gene: TRBJ2-2; abundance: few; CDR3nt: TGCGCCAGCCGATCCCCCCGCACGGGAGACACCGGGGAGCTGTTTTTT; CDR3aa: CASRSPRTGDTGELFF
d_gene: NA; v_gene: TRBV27; j_gene: TRBJ1-2; abundance: NA; CDR3nt: TGTGCCAGCAGCCAACAGGGATTCAACTATGGCTACACCTTC; CDR3aa: CASSQQGFNYGYTF
d_gene: TRBD2; v_gene: TRBV4-1; j_gene: TRBJ2-1; abundance: NA; CDR3nt: TGCGCCAGCAGCCAAGATCCGAGCGGGAGGATGAATGAGCAGTTCTTC; CDR3aa: CASSQDPSGRMNEQFF
d_gene: NA; v_gene: TRBV6-6; j_gene: TRBJ2-7; abundance: NA; CDR3nt: TGTGCCAGCAGTTACGGCACCTACGAGCAGTACTTC; CDR3aa: CASSYGTYEQYF
d_gene: NA; v_gene: TRBV7-2; j_gene: TRBJ2-5; abundance: NA; CDR3nt: TGTGCCAGCAGCGTTGACAGAGGAGAGACCCAGTACTTC; CDR3aa: CASSVDRGETQYF
d_gene: NA; v_gene: TRBV10-3; j_gene: TRBJ2-1; abundance: NA; CDR3nt: TGTGCCATCAGTTCAGGCCAGAGCTCCTACAATGAGCAGTTCTTC; CDR3aa: CAISSGQSSYNEQFF
d_gene: TRBD2; v_gene: TRBV14; j_gene: TRBJ2-3; abundance: once; CDR3nt: TGTGCCAGCAGCCCGATTGCGGGACTACAGTCAGATACGCAGTATTTT; CDR3aa: CASSPIAGLQSDTQYF
d_gene: NA; v_gene: TRBV20-1; j_gene: TRBJ1-2; abundance: NA; CDR3nt: TGCAGTGCTACAGGAATCTATGGCTACACCTTC; CDR3aa: CSATGIYGYTF
d_gene: TRBD1; v_gene: TRBV6-5; j_gene: TRBJ2-3; abundance: NA; CDR3nt: TGTGCCAGCAGTTACTCTGGGACAGGGGGAGATACGCAGTATTTT; CDR3aa: CASSYSGTGGDTQYF
d_gene: TRBD2; v_gene: TRBV3-1/TRBV3-2; j_gene: TRBJ2-2; abundance: NA; CDR3nt: TGTGCCAGCAGCCGTATAGCGGGGTCAAACACCGGGGAGCTGTTTTTT; CDR3aa: CASSRIAGSNTGELFF
d_gene: TRBD1; v_gene: TRBV27; j_gene: TRBJ1-4; abundance: NA; CDR3nt: TGTGCCAGCAGTTGGGACAGGGCCTATTCGAATGAAAAACTGTTTTTT; CDR3aa: CASSWDRAYSNEKLFF
d_gene: TRBD1; v_gene: TRBV11-2; j_gene: TRBJ2-5; abundance: once; CDR3nt: TGTGCCAGCAGCTTAGACGTGGGACAGGGGTGGGGAGAGACCCAGTACTTC; CDR3aa: CASSLDVGQGWGETQYF
d_gene: NA; v_gene: TRBV6-5; j_gene: TRBJ2-2; abundance: NA; CDR3nt: TGTGCCAGCAGTTACTCGACAAACACCGGGGAGCTGTTTTTT; CDR3aa: CASSYSTNTGELFF
d_gene: NA; v_gene: TRBV5-6; j_gene: TRBJ1-4; abundance: NA; CDR3nt: TGTGCCAGCAGCTTGGGACTGATGGATGAAAAACTGTTTTTT; CDR3aa: CASSLGLMDEKLFF
d_gene: TRBD2; v_gene: TRBV15; j_gene: TRBJ2-1; abundance: NA; CDR3nt: TGTGCCACCAGCAGAGAGCAAGGACTAGCGGCCAATGAGCAGTTCTTC; CDR3aa: CATSREQGLAANEQFF
d_gene: TRBD1; v_gene: TRBV4-3; j_gene: TRBJ2-2; abundance: medium-sized; CDR3nt: TGCGCCAGCAGCCCCCTCCGGACAGGTGGCACCGGGGAGCTGTTTTTT; CDR3aa: CASSPLRTGGTGELFF
d_gene: TRBD1; v_gene: TRBV5-1; j_gene: TRBJ2-2; abundance: NA; CDR3nt: TGCGCCAGCAGCCCCGACAGGGCGTCCACCGGGGAGCTGTTTTTT; CDR3aa: CASSPDRASTGELFF
d_gene: NA; v_gene: TRBV20-1; j_gene: TRBJ1-2; abundance: NA; CDR3nt: TGCAGTGCTAGACCCCTTGGAGCCTACACCTTC; CDR3aa: CSARPLGAYTF
d_gene: NA; v_gene: TRBV14; j_gene: TRBJ1-1; abundance: NA; CDR3nt: TGTGCCAGCAGCCAGGCCAGGGTTGAAGCTTTCTTT; CDR3aa: CASSQARVEAFF
d_gene: NA; v_gene: TRBV21-1; j_gene: TRBJ1-2; abundance: NA; CDR3nt: TGTGCCAGCCCGCCGGGACAAGGGTATGGCTACACCTTC; CDR3aa: CASPPGQGYGYTF
d_gene: TRBD1; v_gene: TRBV7-2; j_gene: TRBJ2-1; abundance: few; CDR3nt: TGTGCCAGCATCGGGGTGGGGACAGGGGATTACAATGAGCAGTTCTTC; CDR3aa: CASIGVGTGDYNEQFF
d_gene: TRBD1; v_gene: TRBV5-1; j_gene: TRBJ1-1; abundance: NA; CDR3nt: TGCGCCAGCAGCCTTGGCCGGACAGGGGGCACTGAAGCTTTCTTT; CDR3aa: CASSLGRTGGTEAFF
d_gene: TRBD1; v_gene: TRBV5-1; j_gene: TRBJ2-7; abundance: NA; CDR3nt: TGCGCCAGCAGCTTTTCAGGGGGCGAGCAGTACTTC; CDR3aa: CASSFSGGEQYF
d_gene: TRBD2; v_gene: TRBV4-1; j_gene: TRBJ2-2; abundance: NA; CDR3nt: TGCGCCAGCAGCCGTGTGGGACTAGCGGGGAACACCGGGGAGCTGTTTTTT; CDR3aa: CASSRVGLAGNTGELFF
d_gene: TRBD2; v_gene: TRBV19; j_gene: TRBJ2-7; abundance: NA; CDR3nt: TGTGCCAGTAGTATAGGAGGTAGCGGGAGGGCCGGCTACGAGCAGTACTTC; CDR3aa: CASSIGGSGRAGYEQYF
d_gene: NA; v_gene: TRBV27; j_gene: TRBJ2-5; abundance: NA; CDR3nt: TGTGCCAGCAGTTTATATCCTAGGGGAGAGACCCAGTACTTC; CDR3aa: CASSLYPRGETQYF
d_gene: NA; v_gene: TRBV7-9; j_gene: TRBJ2-1; abundance: NA; CDR3nt: TGTGCCAGCAGCTTCCTAAAAAGCTCCTACAATGAGCAGTTCTTC; CDR3aa: CASSFLKSSYNEQFF
d_gene: TRBD1; v_gene: TRBV10-3; j_gene: TRBJ1-2; abundance: once; CDR3nt: TGTGCCTTACTTACAGGGGACGGCTACACCTTC; CDR3aa: CALLTGDGYTF
d_gene: NA; v_gene: TRBV7-9; j_gene: TRBJ2-7; abundance: NA; CDR3nt: TGTGCCAGCAGCCCGGGACTGGGATACGAGCAGTACTTC; CDR3aa: CASSPGLGYEQYF
d_gene: TRBD1; v_gene: TRBV7-9; j_gene: TRBJ1-5; abundance: NA; CDR3nt: TGTGCCAGCAGCCAGGGGCGGGGACAGGGACACAATCAGCCCCAGCATTTT; CDR3aa: CASSQGRGQGHNQPQHF